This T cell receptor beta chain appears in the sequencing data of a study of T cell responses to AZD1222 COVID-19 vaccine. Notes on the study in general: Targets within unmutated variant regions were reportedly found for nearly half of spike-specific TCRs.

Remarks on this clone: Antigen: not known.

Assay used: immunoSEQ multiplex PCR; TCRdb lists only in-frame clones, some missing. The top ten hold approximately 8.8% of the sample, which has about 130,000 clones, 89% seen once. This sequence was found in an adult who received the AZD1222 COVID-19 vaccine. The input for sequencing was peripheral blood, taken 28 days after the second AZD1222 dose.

In nucleotides, the CDR3 is TGTGCCAGCAGTGAACCAGACAGGGTGGGCGGCTACACCTTC. Residues: CASSEPDRVGGYTF. This rearrangement joins TRBV6-1 to TRBJ1-2, with 7 nucleotides matching TRBD1. The CDR3 has 14 amino acids. CDR1 is MNHNS and CDR2 is SASEGT in the germline V gene. J was trimmed by 8 bases and V by 2 bases; bases with no gene match: 8.